These 24 T cell receptor beta chains came from one sample sequenced in a study of early T cells in non-severe SARS-CoV-2 infection. A single record per CDR3 protein comes from TCRdb applying MiXCR to the 5' RACE reads. This table has tens of thousands of distinct CDR3 sequences, 5% to 6.5% appearing once. The sequenced sample was whole blood. The receptor source for this set is an adult who was a healthcare worker with PCR-confirmed SARS-CoV-2 infection or an uninfected control (not recorded which).

This clonotype was counted at least ten times. The chain combines TRBV4-3 with TRBJ2-1, with 14 bases fitting TRBD2. The V gene's germline CDR1 is LGHNA and CDR2 YSLEER. CDR3 length: 17 residues. V was pared by 0 bases and J by 10 bases, with 8 bases of the junction left unmatched. This CDR3 is CASSQDPPGLAGVEQFF. The CDR3 region has the DNA TGCGCCAGCAGCCAAGATCCACCGGGACTAGCGGGAGTGGAGCAGTTCTTC.

CDR3 DNA: TGTGCCAGCAGTTACGGGGGGGTTACTAGCGGGAGCGCCGCAGATACGCAGTATTTT. This translates into CASSYGGVTSGSAADTQYF. The chain links TRBV6-5 to TRBJ2-3; 11 bases match TRBD2. CDR1 is MNHEY, CDR2 SVGAGI, per germline. The CDR3 is 19 amino acids. V was clipped by 2 bases and J by 4 bases; unmatched bases: 14.

In its sample, this clonotype was seen many times. The chain combines TRBV7-9 with TRBJ1-3; D not resolved. V was cut by 5 bases and J by 8 bases, with 16 bases left in between. CDR1 is SEHNR and CDR2 is FQNEAQ in the germline V gene (reference sequence). The length of the CDR3 is 14 residues. The CDR3 sequence is CASSPRTRLDTIYF. As DNA, the CDR3 is TGTGCCAGCAGCCCACGGACTCGCCTTGACACCATATATTTT. The complete variable domain, with remaining parts taken from reference TRBV7-9 and TRBJ1-3, reads DTGVSQNPRHKITKRGQNVTFRCDPISEHNRLYWYRQTLGQGPEFLTYFQNEAQLEKSRLLSDRFSAERPKGSFSTLEIQRTEQGDSAMYLCASSPRTRLDTIYFGEGSWLTVV.

This clonotype was found many times. V gene TRBV7-9 combines with J gene TRBJ2-2; D possibly uses TRBD1 or TRBD2 (5 bases each). Germline V lookup: CDR1 SEHNR, CDR2 FQNEAQ (reference sequence). The CDR3 sequence is 14 residues long. Trimming left V 6 bases short and J 3 bases short, with 11 bases between. CDR3 coding DNA: TGTGCCAGCAGGACAGACGGGGACACCGGGGAGCTGTTTTTT. It specifies CASRTDGDTGELFF.

The chain uses TRBV7-6 and TRBJ2-2; 8 bases line up with TRBD2. Trimming removed 5 bases from V and 0 bases from J; junction bases left unmatched: 11. The CDR3 loop spans 18 amino acids. The germline gives CDR1 SGHVS, CDR2 FNYEAQ. This CDR3 is CASSNAGTRYTNTGELFF. The CDR3 DNA reads TGTGCCAGCAGCAACGCCGGGACTAGGTATACGAACACCGGGGAGCTGTTTTTT.

In this sample, this clonotype turned up a few times. This chain connects TRBV7-9 to TRBJ2-5, with a weak D call TRBD1 (5 bases). The V and J ends lost 5 bases and 5 bases respectively, with 18 bases between them. The germline V gene has CDR1 SEHNR and CDR2 FQNEAQ (reference sequence). The CDR3 has 15 amino acids. The CDR3 region is CASSLTPQGMETQYF. CDR3 sequence (DNA): TGTGCCAGCAGCCTCACCCCCCAGGGAATGGAGACCCAGTACTTC.

This clonotype has a count of ten or more. The chain links TRBV14 to TRBJ2-7; TRBD2 is a possible D gene (6 bases). The CDR3 contains 13 residues. The germline V and J ends were trimmed by 1 base and 4 bases, with 8 bases remaining between them. Looked up from germline, CDR1 is SGHDN and CDR2 is FVKESK. The DNA of the CDR3 is TGTGCCAGCAGCCAAGGACGGGGGTACGAGCAGTACTTC. This translates into CASSQGRGYEQYF.

The table lists this clonotype with a few counts. The chain recombines TRBV18 with TRBJ1-5; 11 bases agree with TRBD1. Germline-derived CDR1 and CDR2 are KGHSH and LQKENI. V lost 3 bases, J lost 2 bases, and 3 bases stayed unmatched. This CDR3 has 16 amino acids. The CDR3 DNA is TGTGCCAGCTCACCCGGACAGGGGGCGCGCAATCAGCCCCAGCATTTT. Translation gives CASSPGQGARNQPQHF.

This clonotype was seen at least ten times. V usage is TRBV7-3 and J usage is TRBJ2-3; no reliable D call. This CDR3 comprises 12 residues. From germline, CDR1 is SGHTA and CDR2 FQGTGA. With 3 bases removed from V and 5 bases from J, the gap between germline ends came to 6 bases. In DNA form, the CDR3 reads TGTGCCAGCAGCTTGGACCGAGATACGCAGTATTTT. It is translated as CASSLDRDTQYF.

The sample holds many counts of this clonotype. The genes are TRBV2 and TRBJ1-1; 8 bases are shared with TRBD1. Germline CDR1 SNHLY, CDR2 FYNNEI. The ends lost 8 bases at V and 2 bases at J; junction bases unmatched: 4. This CDR3 contains 13 residues. DNA for the CDR3: TGTGCCAGCGGTGGGACAGGAAACACTGAAGCTTTCTTT. The encoded protein is CASGGTGNTEAFF.

The chain has TRBV28 and TRBJ2-2; no firm D call. The CDR3 extends over 16 amino acids. The V gene lost 2 bases and the J gene lost 3 bases, with 13 bases spanning the gap. From germline, CDR1 is MDHEN and CDR2 SYDVKM. The CDR3 region has the DNA TGTGCCAGCAGTTTAATAGGGCAGCCGGACACCGGGGAGCTGTTTTTT. Encoded protein: CASSLIGQPDTGELFF.

This clonotype was seen only a few times. This CDR3 is CASTRPSSTDTQYF. The CDR3 coding sequence is TGTGCCAGCACCCGTCCTTCTAGCACAGATACGCAGTATTTT. The chain carries TRBV6-6 and TRBJ2-3; D gene uncertain. This CDR3 has 14 amino acids. The germline gives CDR1 MNHNY, CDR2 SVGAGI (reference sequence). Trimming removed 7 bases at V and 0 bases at J, with 11 bases between.

This clonotype is medium-sized (0.01 to 0.1%) by share. The chain joins TRBV28 to TRBJ2-5, with 10 bases that match TRBD2. The germline gives CDR1 MDHEN, CDR2 SYDVKM. Trimming at V came to 7 bases and at J to 4 bases, leaving 18 bases not matched to a gene. The CDR3 length is 18 residues. The chain's CDR3 is CASNPYPSSGSGGETQYF. The CDR3 DNA sequence: TGTGCCAGCAACCCTTACCCCTCTAGCGGGAGCGGTGGAGAGACCCAGTACTTC. Together with reference TRBV28 and TRBJ2-5, the CDR3 gives the full variable domain: DVKVTQSSRYLVKRTGEKVFLECVQDMDHENMFWYRQDPGLGLRLIYFSYDVKMKEKGDIPEGYSVSREKKERFSLILESASTNQTSMYLCASNPYPSSGSGGETQYFGPGTRLLVL.

At least ten counts were recorded for this clonotype. This rearrangement joins TRBV11-2 to TRBJ2-7; 7 bases fit TRBD2. J lost 3 bases, V lost 3 bases, and 5 bases had no gene match. CDR3 length: 14 residues. Germline-derived CDR1 and CDR2 are SGHAT and FQNNGV. CDR3 amino acids: CASSFTSVNYEQYF. CDR3 bases: TGTGCCAGCAGCTTTACTAGCGTGAACTACGAGCAGTACTTC.

The table lists this clonotype with many counts. The rearrangement joins TRBV2 to TRBJ2-7; D uncertain. Germline-derived CDR1 and CDR2 are SNHLY and FYNNEI. This CDR3 region has 11 residues. Trimming shortened V by 0 bases and J by 5 bases, and 2 bases separated the two germline ends. This CDR3 reads CASSEADEQYF. The CDR3 DNA sequence: TGTGCCAGCAGTGAAGCTGACGAGCAGTACTTC.

Concerning this clonotype: This may be a read error: a much more frequent sequence differs by one nucleotide. The gene calls are TRBV10-3 and TRBJ2-7; 9 bases are shared with TRBD1. The V and J ends lost 1 base and 3 bases, in that order; junction bases with no gene match: 7. CDR3 length: 16 amino acids. Germline CDR1 reads ENHRY; CDR2 reads SYGVKD. The DNA of the CDR3 is TGTGCCATCAGTGAGTTACGGACAGGGGTCCACTACGAGCAGTACTTC. It specifies CAISELRTGVHYEQYF.

This clonotype has just a few counts. The CDR3 coding sequence is TGTGCCAGCAGCCCTCTCGGGGGCAGGGCTGGGGAGCTGTTTTTT. This translates into CASSPLGGRAGELFF. The chain has TRBV11-3 and TRBJ2-2; D is perhaps TRBD1 or TRBD2 (6 bases each). This CDR3 comprises 15 residues. V was clipped by 5 bases and J by 8 bases, with 18 bases between them. The germline V gene encodes CDR1 SGHNT and CDR2 YENEEA.

In its sample, this clonotype was seen a few times. V and J are TRBV25-1 and TRBJ1-1, with D perhaps TRBD1 (5 bases). The germline V and J ends were trimmed by 8 bases and 1 base, with 11 bases remaining between them. The CDR3 extends over 13 amino acids. Germline assignment: CDR1 MGHDK and CDR2 SYGVNS. Here the CDR3 DNA reads TGTGCCAGCCGCCGGGACGGGAACACTGAAGCTTTCTTT. This encodes CASRRDGNTEAFF. Combining the CDR3 with reference TRBV25-1 and TRBJ1-1 gives the whole variable domain EADIYQTPRYLVIGTGKKITLECSQTMGHDKMYWYQQDPGMELHLIHYSYGVNSTEKGDLSSESTVSRIRTEHFPLTLESARPSHTSQYLCASRRDGNTEAFFGQGTRLTVV.

In its sample, this clonotype was seen many times. CDR3 residues: CASSSTGGLEQFF. CDR3 in DNA: TGTGCCAGCAGCTCCACAGGGGGCCTTGAGCAGTTCTTC. This chain uses TRBV7-6 with TRBJ2-1; 9 nucleotides line up with TRBD1. Germline CDR1 and CDR2: SGHVS and FNYEAQ. There are 13 residues in the CDR3. With V trimmed by 4 bases and J by 9 bases, 4 bases remained unmatched.

The V and J genes are TRBV7-6 and TRBJ1-3; D gene ambiguous. The germline V and J ends were trimmed by 4 bases and 0 bases, with 13 bases remaining between them. The CDR3 is 16 amino acids. Germline V gene data show CDR1 as SGHVS and CDR2 as FNYEAQ. The CDR3 loop is CASSSPSDNSGNTIYF. The CDR3 bases are TGTGCCAGCAGCTCCCCCTCAGATAACTCTGGAAACACCATATATTTT. Together with reference TRBV7-6 and TRBJ1-3, the CDR3 gives the full variable domain: GAGVSQSPRYKVTKRGQDVALRCDPISGHVSLYWYRQALGQGPEFLTYFNYEAQQDKSGLPNDRFSAERPEGSISTLTIQRTEQRDSAMYRCASSSPSDNSGNTIYFGEGSWLTVV.

The V call is TRBV18, the J call TRBJ2-1; tentatively, D is TRBD2 (5 bases). The CDR3 is 13 amino acids. CDR1 and CDR2 (germline): KGHSH, LQKENI. The V end lost 2 bases, the J end lost 5 bases, and 7 bases lay between the germline ends. CDR3 region: CASSPGRDNEQFF. The CDR3, as DNA: TGTGCCAGCTCACCAGGGCGGGACAATGAGCAGTTCTTC.

A few counts support this clonotype. The chain joins TRBV7-2 to TRBJ2-5; the match to TRBD2 covers 7 bases. CDR3 length equals 19 residues. The germline V gene has CDR1 SGHTA and CDR2 FQGNSA. V dropped 1 base and J dropped 1; count of bases not matched to a gene: 15. The CDR3 loop is CASSLEGFGGRAPQETQYF. CDR3 coding DNA: TGTGCCAGCAGCTTAGAGGGATTCGGAGGGAGGGCCCCCCAAGAGACCCAGTACTTC. The variable domain in full, completed from reference TRBV7-2 and TRBJ2-5, reads GAGVSQSPSNKVTEKGKDVELRCDPISGHTALYWYRQSLGQGLEFLIYFQGNSAPDKSGLPSDRFSAERTGGSVSTLTIQRTQQEDSAVYLCASSLEGFGGRAPQETQYFGPGTRLLVL.

This clonotype appeared many times. V is TRBV11-2 and J is TRBJ2-3, with 8 positions matching TRBD1. Germline loops: CDR1 SGHAT, CDR2 FQNNGV. The CDR3 sequence is 14 residues long. V trimming: 5 bases; J trimming: 4 bases; junction bases outside the gene matches: 5. The CDR3: CASSIGQGPDTQYF. CDR3 DNA sequence: TGTGCCAGCAGCATAGGACAGGGACCAGATACGCAGTATTTT.

The V and J genes are TRBV28 and TRBJ1-1, with 8 positions matching TRBD1. The germline V gene has CDR1 MDHEN and CDR2 SYDVKM. Unmatched junction bases numbered 25, after V lost 7 bases and J lost 0 bases. The CDR3 length is 21 residues. CDR3 residues: CASILRAMAPKEDRVNTEAFF. The CDR3 bases are TGTGCCAGCATCCTCCGGGCAATGGCTCCGAAGGAGGACAGGGTGAACACTGAAGCTTTCTTT.